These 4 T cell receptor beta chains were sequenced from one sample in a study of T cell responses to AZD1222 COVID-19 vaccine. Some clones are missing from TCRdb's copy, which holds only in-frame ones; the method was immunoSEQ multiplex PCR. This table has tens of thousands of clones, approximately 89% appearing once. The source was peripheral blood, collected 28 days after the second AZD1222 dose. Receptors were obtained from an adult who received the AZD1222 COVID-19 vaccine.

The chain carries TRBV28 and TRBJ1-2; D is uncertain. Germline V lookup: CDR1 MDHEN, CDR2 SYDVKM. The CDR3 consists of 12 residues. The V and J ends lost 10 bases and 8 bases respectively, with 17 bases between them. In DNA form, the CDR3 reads TGTGCCACCAACCGACCCGTGGGAGGCTACACCTTC. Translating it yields CATNRPVGGYTF.

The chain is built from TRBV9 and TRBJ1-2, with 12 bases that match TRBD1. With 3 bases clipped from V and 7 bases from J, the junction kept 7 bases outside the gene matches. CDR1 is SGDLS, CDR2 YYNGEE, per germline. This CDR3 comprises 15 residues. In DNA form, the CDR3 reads TGTGCCAGCAGCGCAGGCGGGACAGGGGGCTTTGGCTACACCTTC. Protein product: CASSAGGTGGFGYTF.

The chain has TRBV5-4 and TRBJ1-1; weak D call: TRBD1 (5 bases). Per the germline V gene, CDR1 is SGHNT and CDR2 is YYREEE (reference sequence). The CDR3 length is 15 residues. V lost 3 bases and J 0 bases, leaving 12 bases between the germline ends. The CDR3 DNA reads TGTGCCAGCAGCTCCAAGGGACCCATGAACACTGAAGCTTTCTTT. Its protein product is CASSSKGPMNTEAFF.

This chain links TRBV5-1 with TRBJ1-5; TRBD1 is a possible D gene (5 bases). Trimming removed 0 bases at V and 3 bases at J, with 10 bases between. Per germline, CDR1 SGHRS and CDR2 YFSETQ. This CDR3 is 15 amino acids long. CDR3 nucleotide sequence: TGCGCCAGCAGCTTGGCTGGGGGATTCAATCAGCCCCAGCATTTT. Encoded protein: CASSLAGGFNQPQHF.